This TCR beta chain comes out of a study of blood T cell repertoires in COVID-19. Using immunoSEQ multiplex PCR, the repertoire was profiled, and TCRdb retains in-frame clones only, with some absent. The sample lists about 140,000 clones; 76% were seen once. The V end lost 4 bases, the J end lost 3 bases, and 10 bases lay between the germline ends. From germline, CDR1 is SQVTM and CDR2 ANQGSEA. The CDR3 totals 12 residues. The sequence was obtained from an elderly woman with active or convalescent COVID-19. The chain carries TRBV29-1 and TRBJ2-7; D might be TRBD1 (6 bases). Material for sequencing was peripheral blood. As DNA, the CDR3 is TGCAGCGTTGTGAACAGGGACTACGAGCAGTACTTC. Translated, it gives CSVVNRDYEQYF.